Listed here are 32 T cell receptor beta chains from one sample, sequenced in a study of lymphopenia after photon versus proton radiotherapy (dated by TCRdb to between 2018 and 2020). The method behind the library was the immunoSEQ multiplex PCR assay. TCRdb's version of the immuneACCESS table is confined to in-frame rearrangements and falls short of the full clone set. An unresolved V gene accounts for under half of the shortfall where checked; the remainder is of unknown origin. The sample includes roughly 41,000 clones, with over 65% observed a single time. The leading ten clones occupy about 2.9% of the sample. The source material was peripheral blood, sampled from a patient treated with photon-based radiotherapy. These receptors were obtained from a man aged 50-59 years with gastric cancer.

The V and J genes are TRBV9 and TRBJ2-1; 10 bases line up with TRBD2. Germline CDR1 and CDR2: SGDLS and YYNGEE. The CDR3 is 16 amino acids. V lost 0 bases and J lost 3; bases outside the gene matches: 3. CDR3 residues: CASSVAGLANYNEQFF. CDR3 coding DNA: TGTGCCAGCAGCGTAGCGGGACTAGCGAACTACAATGAGCAGTTCTTC.

CDR3: CASRGGALYTEAFF. CDR3 nucleotide sequence: TGTGCCAGTAGGGGAGGGGCGCTGTACACTGAAGCTTTCTTT. This sequence joins TRBV19 and TRBJ1-1; the D gene is possibly TRBD1 (5 bases). The V gene lost 6 bases and the J gene lost 3 bases, with 14 bases spanning the gap. CDR1 is LNHDA and CDR2 is SQIVND in the germline V gene (reference sequence). The CDR3 runs to 14 residues.

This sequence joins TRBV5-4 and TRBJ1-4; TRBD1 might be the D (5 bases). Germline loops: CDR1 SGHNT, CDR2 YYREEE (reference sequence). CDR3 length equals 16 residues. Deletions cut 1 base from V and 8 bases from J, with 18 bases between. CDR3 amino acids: CASSLRQGSGGEKLFF. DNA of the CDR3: TGTGCCAGCAGCTTGAGGCAGGGATCGGGAGGGGAAAAACTGTTTTTT.

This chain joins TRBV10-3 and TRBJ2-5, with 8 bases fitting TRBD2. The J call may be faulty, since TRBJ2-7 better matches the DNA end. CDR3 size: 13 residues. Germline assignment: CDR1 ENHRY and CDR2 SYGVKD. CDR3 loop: CAIGAGDGYEQYF. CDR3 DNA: TGTGCCATCGGAGCGGGAGATGGATACGAGCAGTACTTC.

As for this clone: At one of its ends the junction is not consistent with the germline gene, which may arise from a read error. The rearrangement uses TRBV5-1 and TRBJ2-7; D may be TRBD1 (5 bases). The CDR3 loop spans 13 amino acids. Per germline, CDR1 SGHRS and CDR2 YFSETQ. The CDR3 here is CASSLGQSYERYF. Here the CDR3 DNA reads TGCGCCAGCAGCTTGGGACAGAGCTACGAGCGGTACTTC. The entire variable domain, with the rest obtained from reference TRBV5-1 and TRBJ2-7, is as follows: KAGVTQTPRYLIKTRGQQVTLSCSPISGHRSVSWYQQTPGQGLQFLFEYFSETQRNKGNFPGRFSGRQFSNSRSEMNVSTLELGDSALYLCASSLGQSYERYFGPGTRLTVT.

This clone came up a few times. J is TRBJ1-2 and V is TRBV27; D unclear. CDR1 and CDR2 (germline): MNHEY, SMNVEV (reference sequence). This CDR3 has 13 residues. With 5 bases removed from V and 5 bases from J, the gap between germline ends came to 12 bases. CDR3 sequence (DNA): TGTGCCAGCAGTGGAGGACTGGCGTATGGCTACACCTTC. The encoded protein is CASSGGLAYGYTF.

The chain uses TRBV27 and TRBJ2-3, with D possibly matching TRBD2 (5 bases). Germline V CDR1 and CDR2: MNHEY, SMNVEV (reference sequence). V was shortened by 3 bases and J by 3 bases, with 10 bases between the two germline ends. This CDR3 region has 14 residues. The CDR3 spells CASSLRAETDTQYF. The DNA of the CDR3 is TGTGCCAGCAGTTTGAGGGCAGAGACAGATACGCAGTATTTT.

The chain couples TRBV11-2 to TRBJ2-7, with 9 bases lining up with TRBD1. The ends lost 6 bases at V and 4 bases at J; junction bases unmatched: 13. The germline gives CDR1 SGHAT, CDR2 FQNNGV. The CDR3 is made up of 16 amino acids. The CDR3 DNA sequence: TGTGCCAGCAGTACTTACAGGGGGCGCGGGTTGTACGAGCAGTACTTC. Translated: CASSTYRGRGLYEQYF. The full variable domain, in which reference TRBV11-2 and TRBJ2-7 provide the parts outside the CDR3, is EAGVAQSPRYKIIEKRQSVAFWCNPISGHATLYWYQQILGQGPKLLIQFQNNGVVDDSQLPKDRFSAERLKGVDSTLKIQPAKLEDSAVYLCASSTYRGRGLYEQYFGPGTRLTVT.

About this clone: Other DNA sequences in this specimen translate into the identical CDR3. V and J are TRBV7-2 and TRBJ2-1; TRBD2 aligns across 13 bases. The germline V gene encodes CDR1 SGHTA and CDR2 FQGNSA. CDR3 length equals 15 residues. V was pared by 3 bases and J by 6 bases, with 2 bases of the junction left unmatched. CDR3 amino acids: CASSFGLAGVNEQFF. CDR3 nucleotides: TGTGCCAGCAGCTTCGGACTAGCGGGGGTCAATGAGCAGTTCTTC.

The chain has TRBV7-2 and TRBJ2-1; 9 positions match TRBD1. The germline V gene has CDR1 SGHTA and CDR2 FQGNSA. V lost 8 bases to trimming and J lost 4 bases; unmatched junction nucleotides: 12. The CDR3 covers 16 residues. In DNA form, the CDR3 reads TGTGCCAGCGCCTACCTGAGAGGACAGGGGTACAATGAGCAGTTCTTC. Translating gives CASAYLRGQGYNEQFF.

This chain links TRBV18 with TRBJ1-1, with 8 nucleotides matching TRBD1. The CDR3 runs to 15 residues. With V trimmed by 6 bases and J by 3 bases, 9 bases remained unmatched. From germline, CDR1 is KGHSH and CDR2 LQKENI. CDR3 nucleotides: TGTGCCAGCTCCCCCATCGGACAGGGATACACTGAAGCTTTCTTT. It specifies CASSPIGQGYTEAFF. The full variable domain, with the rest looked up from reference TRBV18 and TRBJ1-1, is NAGVMQNPRHLVRRRGQEARLRCSPMKGHSHVYWYRQLPEEGLKFMVYLQKENIIDESGMPKERFSAEFPKEGPSILRIQQVVRGDSAAYFCASSPIGQGYTEAFFGQGTRLTVV.

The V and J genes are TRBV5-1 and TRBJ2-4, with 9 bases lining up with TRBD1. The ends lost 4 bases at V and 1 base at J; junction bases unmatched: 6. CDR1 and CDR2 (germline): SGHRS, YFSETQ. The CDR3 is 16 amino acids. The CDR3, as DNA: TGCGCCAGCAGCAACGACAGGGGGAAGGCCAAAAACATTCAGTACTTC. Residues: CASSNDRGKAKNIQYF. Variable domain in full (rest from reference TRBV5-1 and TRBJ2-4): KAGVTQTPRYLIKTRGQQVTLSCSPISGHRSVSWYQQTPGQGLQFLFEYFSETQRNKGNFPGRFSGRQFSNSRSEMNVSTLELGDSALYLCASSNDRGKAKNIQYFGAGTRLSVL.

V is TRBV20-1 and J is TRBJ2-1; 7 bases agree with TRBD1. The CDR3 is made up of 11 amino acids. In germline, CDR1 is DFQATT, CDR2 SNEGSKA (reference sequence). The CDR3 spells CKGQAGDEQFF. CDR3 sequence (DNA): TGCAAAGGACAGGCCGGGGATGAGCAGTTCTTC.

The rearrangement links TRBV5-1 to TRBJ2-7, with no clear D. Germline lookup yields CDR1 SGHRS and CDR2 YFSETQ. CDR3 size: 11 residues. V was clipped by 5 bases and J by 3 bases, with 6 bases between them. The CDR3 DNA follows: TGCGCCAGCAGGCGGAGCTACGAGCAGTACTTC. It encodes CASRRSYEQYF. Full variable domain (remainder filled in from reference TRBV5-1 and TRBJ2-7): KAGVTQTPRYLIKTRGQQVTLSCSPISGHRSVSWYQQTPGQGLQFLFEYFSETQRNKGNFPGRFSGRQFSNSRSEMNVSTLELGDSALYLCASRRSYEQYFGPGTRLTVT.

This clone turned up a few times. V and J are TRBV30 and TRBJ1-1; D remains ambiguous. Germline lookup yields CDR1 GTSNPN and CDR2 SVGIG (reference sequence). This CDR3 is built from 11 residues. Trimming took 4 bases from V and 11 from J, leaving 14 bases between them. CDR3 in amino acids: CAWKKGGWAFF. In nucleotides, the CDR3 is TGTGCCTGGAAGAAGGGTGGTTGGGCTTTCTTT.

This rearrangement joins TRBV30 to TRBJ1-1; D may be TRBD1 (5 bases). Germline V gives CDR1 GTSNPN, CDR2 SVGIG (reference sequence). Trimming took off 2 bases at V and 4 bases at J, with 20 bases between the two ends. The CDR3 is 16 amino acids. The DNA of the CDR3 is TGTGCCTGGAGTCTACCGGGACGCGGGGCGGGCACTGAAGCTTTCTTT. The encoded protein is CAWSLPGRGAGTEAFF.

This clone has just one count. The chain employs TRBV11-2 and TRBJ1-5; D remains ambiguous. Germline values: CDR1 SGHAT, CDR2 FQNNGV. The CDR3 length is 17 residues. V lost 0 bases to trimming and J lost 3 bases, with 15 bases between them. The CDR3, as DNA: TGTGCCAGCAGCTTAGATTGGGTCCTCGGTGACAATCAGCCCCAGCATTTT. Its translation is CASSLDWVLGDNQPQHF.

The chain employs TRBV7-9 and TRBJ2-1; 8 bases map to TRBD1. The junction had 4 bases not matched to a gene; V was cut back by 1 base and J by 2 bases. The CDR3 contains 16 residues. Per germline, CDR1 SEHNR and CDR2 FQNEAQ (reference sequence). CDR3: CASSLGSGGPYNEQFF. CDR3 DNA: TGTGCCAGCAGCTTAGGGTCAGGGGGCCCCTACAATGAGCAGTTCTTC.

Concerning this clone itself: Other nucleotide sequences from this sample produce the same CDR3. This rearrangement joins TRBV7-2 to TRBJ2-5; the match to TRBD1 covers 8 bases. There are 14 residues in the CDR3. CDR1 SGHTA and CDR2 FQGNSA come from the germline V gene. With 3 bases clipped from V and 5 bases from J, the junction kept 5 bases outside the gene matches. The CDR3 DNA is TGTGCCAGCAGCTTGGCAGGGGGCGGGGAGACCCAGTACTTC. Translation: CASSLAGGGETQYF.

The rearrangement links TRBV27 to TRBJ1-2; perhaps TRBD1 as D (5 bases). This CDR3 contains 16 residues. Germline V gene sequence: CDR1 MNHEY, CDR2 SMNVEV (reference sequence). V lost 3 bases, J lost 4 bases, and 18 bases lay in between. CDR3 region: CASSFGGLGGFYGYTF. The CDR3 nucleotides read TGTGCCAGCAGTTTTGGTGGGTTGGGGGGTTTCTATGGCTACACCTTC.

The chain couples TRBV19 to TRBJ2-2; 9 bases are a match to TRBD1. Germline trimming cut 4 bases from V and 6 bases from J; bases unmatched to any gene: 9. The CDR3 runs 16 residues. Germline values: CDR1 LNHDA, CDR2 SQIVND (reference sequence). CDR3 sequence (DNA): TGTGCCAGTAGTAAGAACCGGGACAGGGTTGCCGGGGAGCTGTTTTTT. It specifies CASSKNRDRVAGELFF.

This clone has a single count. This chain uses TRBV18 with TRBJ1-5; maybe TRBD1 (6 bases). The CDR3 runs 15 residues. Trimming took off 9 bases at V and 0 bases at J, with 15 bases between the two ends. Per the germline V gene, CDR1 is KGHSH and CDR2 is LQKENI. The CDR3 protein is CARTRAGVSNQPQHF. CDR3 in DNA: TGTGCCAGAACAAGGGCAGGGGTTAGCAATCAGCCCCAGCATTTT.

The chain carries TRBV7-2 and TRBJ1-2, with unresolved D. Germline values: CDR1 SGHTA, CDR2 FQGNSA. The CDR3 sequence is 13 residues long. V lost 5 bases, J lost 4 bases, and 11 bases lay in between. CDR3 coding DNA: TGTGCCAGCAGCCCCCTTTTGGGCTATGGCTACACCTTC. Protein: CASSPLLGYGYTF.

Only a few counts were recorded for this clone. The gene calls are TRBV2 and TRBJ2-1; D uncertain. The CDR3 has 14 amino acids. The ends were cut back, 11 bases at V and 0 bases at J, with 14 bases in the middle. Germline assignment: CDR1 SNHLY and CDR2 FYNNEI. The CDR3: CAGKDGSSYNEQFF. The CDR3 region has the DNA TGTGCCGGAAAGGACGGTAGCTCCTACAATGAGCAGTTCTTC.

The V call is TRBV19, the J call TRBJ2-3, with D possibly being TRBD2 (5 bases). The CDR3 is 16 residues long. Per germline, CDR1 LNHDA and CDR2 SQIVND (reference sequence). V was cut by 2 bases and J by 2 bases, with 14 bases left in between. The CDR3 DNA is TGTGCCAGTAGTATATGGGGTTACGGGGACACAGATACGCAGTATTTT. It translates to CASSIWGYGDTDTQYF.

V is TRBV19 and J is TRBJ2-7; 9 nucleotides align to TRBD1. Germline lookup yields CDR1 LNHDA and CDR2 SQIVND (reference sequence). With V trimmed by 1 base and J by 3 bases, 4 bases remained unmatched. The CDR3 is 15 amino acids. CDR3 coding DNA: TGTGCCAGTAGTATAGGGACAGGGGCGAGCTACGAGCAGTACTTC. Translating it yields CASSIGTGASYEQYF. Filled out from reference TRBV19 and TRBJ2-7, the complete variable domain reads DGGITQSPKYLFRKEGQNVTLSCEQNLNHDAMYWYRQDPGQGLRLIYYSQIVNDFQKGDIAEGYSVSREKKESFPLTVTSAQKNPTAFYLCASSIGTGASYEQYFGPGTRLTVT.

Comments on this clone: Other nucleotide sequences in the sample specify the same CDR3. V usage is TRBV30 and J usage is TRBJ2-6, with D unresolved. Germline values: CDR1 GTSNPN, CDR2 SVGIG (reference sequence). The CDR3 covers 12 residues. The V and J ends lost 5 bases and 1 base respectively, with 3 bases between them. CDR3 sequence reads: CAWSSGANVLTF. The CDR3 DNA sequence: TGTGCCTGGTCATCTGGGGCCAACGTCCTGACTTTC.

The CDR3 DNA reads as TGTGCCAGCAGTGAATATAGGGAAGCTTTCTTT. As protein: CASSEYREAFF. This chain connects TRBV2 to TRBJ1-1, with D unresolved. V was trimmed by 2 bases and J by 8 bases, leaving 6 bases between them. The germline V gene has CDR1 SNHLY and CDR2 FYNNEI. CDR3 length equals 11 residues.

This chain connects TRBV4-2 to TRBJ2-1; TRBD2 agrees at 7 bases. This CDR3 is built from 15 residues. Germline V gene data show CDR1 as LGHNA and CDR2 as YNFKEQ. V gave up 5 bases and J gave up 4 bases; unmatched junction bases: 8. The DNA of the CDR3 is TGTGCCAGCAGCGAGGGACGGGAGGCTTACAATGAGCAGTTCTTC. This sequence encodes CASSEGREAYNEQFF.

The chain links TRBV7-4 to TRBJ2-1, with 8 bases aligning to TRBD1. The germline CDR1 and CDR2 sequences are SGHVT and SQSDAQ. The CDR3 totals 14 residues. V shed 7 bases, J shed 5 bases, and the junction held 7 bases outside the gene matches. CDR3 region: CASIRTGIDNEQFF. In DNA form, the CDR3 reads TGTGCCAGCATCAGGACAGGGATCGACAATGAGCAGTTCTTC.

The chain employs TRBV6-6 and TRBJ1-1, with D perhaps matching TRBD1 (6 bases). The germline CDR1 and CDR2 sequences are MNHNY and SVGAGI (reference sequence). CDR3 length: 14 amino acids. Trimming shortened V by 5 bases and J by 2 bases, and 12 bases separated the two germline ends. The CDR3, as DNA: TGTGCCAGCAGTACTGACAGGCCCAACACTGAAGCTTTCTTT. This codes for CASSTDRPNTEAFF.

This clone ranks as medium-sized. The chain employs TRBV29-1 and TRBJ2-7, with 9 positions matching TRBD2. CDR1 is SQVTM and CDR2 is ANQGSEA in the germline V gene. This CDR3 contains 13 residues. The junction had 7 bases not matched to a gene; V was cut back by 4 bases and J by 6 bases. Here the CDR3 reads CSVALREGVEQYF. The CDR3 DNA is TGCAGCGTTGCATTGCGGGAGGGGGTCGAGCAGTACTTC.